The 31 T cell receptor beta chains below all came from one sample that was sequenced in a study of lymphopenia after photon versus proton radiotherapy. Clones were sequenced by immunoSEQ multiplex PCR, and TCRdb holds only the in-frame ones, with some missing. This sample has roughly 23,000 clones; around 89% occur once, and the top ten carry 8.5% to 14%. Sequencing used peripheral blood, obtained from a patient treated with proton-based radiotherapy. The receptors derive from a man of 80 years or more with esophageal cancer.

The gene calls are TRBV5-1 and TRBJ1-1; D perhaps matches TRBD1 (5 bases). Trimming took 4 bases from V and 4 from J, leaving 17 bases between them. This CDR3 comprises 15 residues. Looked up from germline, CDR1 is SGHRS and CDR2 is YFSETQ. The CDR3 sequence is CASSPRQSEGTEAFF. In DNA, the CDR3 is TGCGCCAGCAGCCCCAGACAGAGCGAGGGCACTGAAGCTTTCTTT.

The rearrangement links TRBV19 to TRBJ2-5; 7 bases match TRBD1. J lost 1 base, V lost 6 bases, and 5 bases had no gene match. Germline assignment: CDR1 LNHDA and CDR2 SQIVND (reference sequence). The CDR3 is 14 residues long. For the CDR3, the DNA is TGTGCCAGTAGCCCCGGGACAGTCCAAGAGACCCAGTACTTC. This gives the protein CASSPGTVQETQYF.

V gene TRBV12-5 combines with J gene TRBJ1-4, with 7 positions matching TRBD1. Trimming took 3 bases from V and 0 from J; bases not matched to a gene: 13. The CDR3 runs to 19 residues. Germline CDR1 and CDR2: LGHNT and FRNRAP. In DNA, the CDR3 is TGTGCTAGTGGTTTACTAAACGACAGGGTCCGAACAACTAATGAAAAACTGTTTTTT. Amino acid sequence: CASGLLNDRVRTTNEKLFF.

This clone was seen just once. V usage is TRBV11-3 and J usage is TRBJ2-1; 9 positions match TRBD1. The CDR3 covers 16 residues. Trimming took 5 bases from V and 4 from J; bases not matched to a gene: 9. Per the germline V gene, CDR1 is SGHNT and CDR2 is YENEEA. CDR3 protein: CASSGAGTGYYNEQFF. The CDR3 region has the DNA TGTGCCAGCAGCGGCGCCGGGACAGGGTATTACAATGAGCAGTTCTTC.

The chain couples TRBV5-4 to TRBJ2-1, with 14 bases fitting TRBD2. This CDR3 has 16 amino acids. V dropped 4 bases and J dropped 8; count of bases not matched to a gene: 8. Germline V gene lookup returns CDR1 SGHNT and CDR2 YYREEE (reference sequence). In DNA form, the CDR3 reads TGTGCCAGCAGCCCGCCGGGACTAGCGGGAGCGGATGAGCAGTTCTTC. Protein: CASSPPGLAGADEQFF.

The V and J genes are TRBV30 and TRBJ1-2; D possibly corresponds to TRBD1 (6 bases). The CDR3 sequence is 16 residues long. Germline V gene data show CDR1 as GTSNPN and CDR2 as SVGIG (reference sequence). Deletions cut 0 bases from V and 4 bases from J, with 18 bases between. CDR3 protein: CAWSVGVGARGYGYTF. CDR3 DNA: TGTGCCTGGAGTGTAGGGGTGGGGGCGAGGGGCTATGGCTACACCTTC.

The chain uses TRBV6-5 and TRBJ2-7; 8 bases map to TRBD2. After removal of 1 base from V and 4 bases from J, the junction contained 9 bases not matched to a gene. This CDR3 comprises 16 residues. The V gene's germline CDR1 is MNHEY and CDR2 SVGAGI. The CDR3 is CASSYLPGLGGYEQYF. The CDR3 nucleotides are TGTGCCAGCAGTTACTTACCGGGACTAGGGGGTTACGAGCAGTACTTC.

J is TRBJ1-5 and V is TRBV5-6, with D uncertain. Germline V gene data show CDR1 as SGHDT and CDR2 as YYEEEE. The CDR3 covers 16 residues. V was clipped by 6 bases and J by 6 bases, with 22 bases between them. DNA for the CDR3: TGTGCCAGCATTTTTGAGACTTATGAGGTAGGTCAGCCCCAGCATTTT. This codes for CASIFETYEVGQPQHF.

The chain combines TRBV6-5 with TRBJ2-5; 11 bases fit TRBD1. The CDR3 has 13 amino acids. The ends lost 6 bases at V and 5 bases at J; junction bases unmatched: 2. Germline V lookup: CDR1 MNHEY, CDR2 SVGAGI. CDR3 sequence reads: CASSRDRGETQYF. CDR3 bases: TGTGCCAGCAGCCGGGACAGGGGGGAGACCCAGTACTTC.

This clone appeared a single time. The chain recombines TRBV7-9 with TRBJ2-1; 12 bases map to TRBD2. This CDR3 contains 15 residues. V lost 1 base and J lost 8; bases outside the gene matches: 3. Germline CDR1 SEHNR, CDR2 FQNEAQ (reference sequence). CDR3 residues: CASSLVTSGRDEQFF. The DNA of the CDR3 is TGTGCCAGCAGCTTAGTGACTAGCGGGAGAGATGAGCAGTTCTTC.

The V and J genes are TRBV13 and TRBJ2-1; TRBD1 matches at 7 bases. Per germline, CDR1 PRHDT and CDR2 FYEKMQ (reference sequence). The length of the CDR3 is 15 residues. The V gene end was trimmed by 3 bases and the J gene end by 4 bases; junction bases not matched to a gene: 6. This chain's CDR3 is CASSFGRGTYNEQFF. In DNA form, the CDR3 reads TGTGCCAGCAGCTTCGGCAGGGGGACGTACAATGAGCAGTTCTTC. Filled out from reference TRBV13 and TRBJ2-1, the complete variable domain reads AAGVIQSPRHLIKEKRETATLKCYPIPRHDTVYWYQQGPGQDPQFLISFYEKMQSDKGSIPDRFSAQQFSDYHSELNMSSLELGDSALYFCASSFGRGTYNEQFFGPGTRLTVL.

V is TRBV9 and J is TRBJ1-3, with a possible D match to TRBD1 (6 bases). Trimming cost V 3 bases and J 8 bases, with 12 bases left between them. Germline values: CDR1 SGDLS, CDR2 YYNGEE. The CDR3 spans 13 residues. The CDR3 loop reads CASSAGVGDTIYF. Written as DNA, the CDR3 is TGTGCCAGCAGCGCAGGGGTGGGGGACACCATATATTTT.

The V call is TRBV11-2, the J call TRBJ2-7, with no clear D. V was trimmed by 2 bases and J by 2 bases, leaving 4 bases between them. CDR1 and CDR2 (germline): SGHAT, FQNNGV. This CDR3 contains 12 residues. The CDR3 region is CASSLNPYEQYF. CDR3 DNA: TGTGCCAGCAGCTTAAATCCCTACGAGCAGTACTTC.

The V and J genes are TRBV5-1 and TRBJ2-5, with TRBD1 matching over 7 bases. With V trimmed by 7 bases and J by 2 bases, 8 bases remained unmatched. The germline V gene encodes CDR1 SGHRS and CDR2 YFSETQ. The CDR3 extends over 14 amino acids. The chain's CDR3 is CASGLRTGQETQYF. Written as DNA, the CDR3 is TGCGCCAGCGGGCTCCGGACAGGACAAGAGACCCAGTACTTC.

The chain uses TRBV7-2 and TRBJ1-4; D not resolved. Germline values: CDR1 SGHTA, CDR2 FQGNSA. This CDR3 has 13 amino acids. Between the trimmed V and J ends, which lost 5 bases and 6 bases, there was a span of 10 bases. CDR3 amino acids: CASSPGRDEKLFF. DNA for the CDR3: TGTGCCAGCAGCCCCGGGAGGGATGAAAAACTGTTTTTT.

The V and J genes are TRBV6-5 and TRBJ1-2, with a possible D match to TRBD1 (5 bases). Germline CDR1 and CDR2: MNHEY and SVGAGI. The CDR3 consists of 12 residues. Trimming shortened V by 8 bases and J by 5 bases, and 12 bases separated the two germline ends. CDR3 protein: CASGDRGYGYTF. The CDR3 bases are TGTGCCAGCGGTGATCGGGGGTATGGCTACACCTTC.

Note on this clone: The sample holds other DNA sequences that translate to the same CDR3. The V call is TRBV2, the J call TRBJ2-6; D may correspond to TRBD1 or TRBD2 (6 bases each). CDR1 is SNHLY, CDR2 FYNNEI, per germline. The CDR3 consists of 15 residues. V was clipped by 3 bases and J by 2 bases, with 8 bases between them. The CDR3 loop reads CASSEEGAGANVLTF. The CDR3 bases are TGTGCCAGCAGTGAGGAGGGGGCTGGGGCCAACGTCCTGACTTTC.

This chain's CDR3 is CASRHRAATNEKLFF. CDR3 bases: TGTGCCAGCAGGCACAGGGCTGCAACTAATGAAAAACTGTTTTTT. The rearrangement joins TRBV6-5 to TRBJ1-4, with TRBD1 as a possible D gene (6 bases). V was pared by 6 bases and J by 0 bases, with 11 bases between. The V gene's germline CDR1 is MNHEY and CDR2 SVGAGI. The CDR3 has 15 amino acids.

The genes are TRBV7-2 and TRBJ2-7; the D gene is possibly TRBD2 (5 bases). Germline values: CDR1 SGHTA, CDR2 FQGNSA. Trimming shortened V by 6 bases and J by 2 bases, and 5 bases separated the two germline ends. The CDR3 totals 11 residues. CDR3: CASRRAYEQYF. The CDR3 DNA reads as TGTGCCAGCAGGCGGGCCTACGAGCAGTACTTC.

The rearrangement uses TRBV7-9 and TRBJ2-2, with 8 bases aligning to TRBD2. V gave up 5 bases and J gave up 4 bases; unmatched junction bases: 15. This CDR3 is 18 amino acids long. The germline CDR1 and CDR2 sequences are SEHNR and FQNEAQ (reference sequence). This chain's CDR3 is CASSPAVRAGGVTGELFF. The CDR3 bases are TGTGCCAGCAGCCCAGCGGTTCGGGCGGGAGGAGTCACCGGGGAGCTGTTTTTT. The full variable domain, its missing parts supplied by reference TRBV7-9 and TRBJ2-2, is DTGVSQNPRHKITKRGQNVTFRCDPISEHNRLYWYRQTLGQGPEFLTYFQNEAQLEKSRLLSDRFSAERPKGSFSTLEIQRTEQGDSAMYLCASSPAVRAGGVTGELFFGEGSRLTVL.

The chain uses TRBV29-1 and TRBJ1-1; D remains ambiguous. The V gene lost 5 bases and the J gene lost 4 bases, with 11 bases spanning the gap. From germline, CDR1 is SQVTM and CDR2 ANQGSEA. The CDR3 runs to 12 residues. CDR3 sequence (DNA): TGCAGCGTTCCTAGGTTGGGCACTGAAGCTTTCTTT. Its translation: CSVPRLGTEAFF.

This chain joins TRBV5-1 and TRBJ2-1; D gene ambiguous. Trimming shortened V by 7 bases and J by 6 bases, and 23 bases separated the two germline ends. This CDR3 region has 16 residues. Germline V gene data show CDR1 as SGHRS and CDR2 as YFSETQ. CDR3 residues: CASSALGQALRNEQFF. In DNA form, the CDR3 reads TGCGCCAGCTCAGCCCTGGGTCAGGCCTTACGCAATGAGCAGTTCTTC.

The chain combines TRBV30 with TRBJ1-2, with D possibly matching TRBD1 (5 bases). The CDR3 consists of 12 residues. Germline values: CDR1 GTSNPN, CDR2 SVGIG (reference sequence). Trimming removed 0 bases at V and 6 bases at J, with 8 bases between. DNA for the CDR3: TGTGCCTGGAGTGTTGGGGGTGATGGCTACACCTTC. Encoded protein: CAWSVGGDGYTF.

The chain couples TRBV6-6 to TRBJ2-7, with unresolved D. The germline gives CDR1 MNHNY, CDR2 SVGAGI (reference sequence). The CDR3 length is 14 residues. V gave up 2 bases and J gave up 3 bases, with 11 bases separating them. CDR3 nucleotide sequence: TGTGCCAGCAGTTACCCGGACGGAGTCTACGAGCAGTACTTC. It translates to CASSYPDGVYEQYF.

The gene calls are TRBV7-3 and TRBJ1-1; D possibly corresponds to TRBD1 (6 bases). V lost 1 base and J 7 bases, leaving 16 bases between the germline ends. The CDR3 consists of 15 residues. In germline, CDR1 is SGHTA, CDR2 FQGTGA. CDR3 nucleotides: TGTGCCAGCAGCTTAAGGGGCAGGGGAATTAGTGAAGCTTTCTTT. Translated: CASSLRGRGISEAFF.

V is TRBV2 and J is TRBJ2-5; a possible D gene is TRBD2 (5 bases). This CDR3 spans 13 amino acids. Germline values: CDR1 SNHLY, CDR2 FYNNEI. Trimming took 5 bases from V and 5 from J, leaving 12 bases between them. In nucleotides, the CDR3 is TGTGCCAGCAGTTGGGCCGGCGGGGAGACCCAGTACTTC. Amino acids: CASSWAGGETQYF.

The chain links TRBV7-8 to TRBJ1-2; 10 positions agree with TRBD1. The CDR3 runs 20 residues. Per the germline V gene, CDR1 is SGHVS and CDR2 is FQNEAQ. V was clipped by 5 bases and J by 3 bases; unmatched bases: 21. The CDR3 loop reads CASSPSYLKGQGPVDYGYTF. CDR3 nucleotides: TGTGCCAGCAGCCCTAGTTACCTGAAGGGACAGGGGCCAGTGGACTATGGCTACACCTTC.

This rearrangement joins TRBV11-1 to TRBJ2-7; no clear D. CDR1 is SGHAT, CDR2 FQDESV, per germline (reference sequence). V was cut by 1 base and J by 6 bases, with 16 bases left in between. The CDR3 contains 15 residues. The CDR3 sequence: CASSLERAELREQYF. The CDR3 coding sequence is TGTGCCAGCAGCTTAGAAAGGGCAGAACTTCGCGAGCAGTACTTC.

The rearrangement uses TRBV10-2 and TRBJ1-2; 8 bases map to TRBD1. V gave up 5 bases and J gave up 3 bases; unmatched junction bases: 5. CDR3 size: 14 residues. CDR1 is WSHSY, CDR2 SAAADI, per germline. Here the CDR3 reads CASSTSGGHYGYTF. CDR3 nucleotides: TGCGCCAGCAGTACTTCAGGGGGCCACTATGGCTACACCTTC.

This sequence joins TRBV4-2 and TRBJ1-6; D is perhaps TRBD1 (6 bases). The V gene's germline CDR1 is LGHNA and CDR2 YNFKEQ. The ends were cut back, 0 bases at V and 0 bases at J, with 6 bases in the middle. This CDR3 region has 16 residues. Here the CDR3 DNA reads TGTGCCAGCAGCCAAGACAGGGGCTCCTATAATTCACCCCTCCACTTT. This translates into CASSQDRGSYNSPLHF.

V gene TRBV15 combines with J gene TRBJ2-1, with TRBD1 matching 10 bases. CDR3 size: 16 residues. Germline CDR1 reads LNHNV; CDR2 reads YYDKDF (reference sequence). V trimming: 1 base; J trimming: 8 bases; junction bases outside the gene matches: 8. In DNA, the CDR3 is TGTGCCACCAGCAGAGCCCGGGACAGGGGTAGGTATGAGCAGTTCTTC. It specifies CATSRARDRGRYEQFF.